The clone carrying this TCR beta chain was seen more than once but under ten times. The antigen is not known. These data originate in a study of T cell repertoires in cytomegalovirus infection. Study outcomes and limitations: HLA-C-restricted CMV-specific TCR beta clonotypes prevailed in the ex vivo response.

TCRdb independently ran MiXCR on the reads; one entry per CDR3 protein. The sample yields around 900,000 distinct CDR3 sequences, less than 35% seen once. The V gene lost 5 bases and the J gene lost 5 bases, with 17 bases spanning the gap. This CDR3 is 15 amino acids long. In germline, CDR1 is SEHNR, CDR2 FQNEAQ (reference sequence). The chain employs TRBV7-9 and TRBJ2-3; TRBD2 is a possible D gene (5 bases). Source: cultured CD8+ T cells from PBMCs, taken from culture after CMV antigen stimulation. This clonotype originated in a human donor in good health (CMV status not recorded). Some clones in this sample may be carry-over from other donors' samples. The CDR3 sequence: CASSPLDSGGDTQYF. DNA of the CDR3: TGTGCCAGCAGCCCGTTGGACTCGGGCGGAGATACGCAGTATTTT. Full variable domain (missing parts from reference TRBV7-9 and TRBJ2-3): DTGVSQNPRHKITKRGQNVTFRCDPISEHNRLYWYRQTLGQGPEFLTYFQNEAQLEKSRLLSDRFSAERPKGSFSTLEIQRTEQGDSAMYLCASSPLDSGGDTQYFGPGTRLTVL.